Following are 25 T cell receptor beta chains from one sample sequenced in a study of regulatory T cells in long-lasting Graves disease. Specified time point: newly diagnosed GD, antithyroid drugs for less than 3 months. Generation of the TCR library employed RNA extracted from PBMCs. For TCR beta, libraries came from iRepertoire HTBI primers and Arm-PCR of CDR3 regions. TCRdb ran MiXCR on the multiplex PCR reads and lists one entry per CDR3 protein. The sample lists 350,000 to 500,000 distinct CDR3 sequences; roughly 15% were seen once. These same data were also listed under a study on T cells in Graves' hyperthyroidism and ophthalmopathy.

The input for sequencing was peripheral blood mononuclear cells (PBMCs), taken at new diagnosis, from a patient treated with antithyroid drugs. These receptors all come from a woman in her thirties with Graves disease.

The genes are TRBV7-9 and TRBJ2-5; D gene ambiguous. Looked up from germline, CDR1 is SEHNR and CDR2 is FQNEAQ (reference sequence). The CDR3 is 16 amino acids. V was cut by 2 bases and J by 0 bases, with 13 bases left in between. CDR3 DNA: TGTGCCAGCAGCTTAAGGAGTTTGGCCTACCAAGAGACCCAGTACTTC. Its translation: CASSLRSLAYQETQYF. The full variable domain, in which reference TRBV7-9 and TRBJ2-5 provide the parts outside the CDR3, is DTGVSQNPRHKITKRGQNVTFRCDPISEHNRLYWYRQTLGQGPEFLTYFQNEAQLEKSRLLSDRFSAERPKGSFSTLEIQRTEQGDSAMYLCASSLRSLAYQETQYFGPGTRLLVL.

This clonotype was seen many times. The chain employs TRBV28 and TRBJ1-5, with 8 positions matching TRBD1. Trimming at V came to 6 bases and at J to 5 bases, leaving 3 bases not matched to a gene. Germline values: CDR1 MDHEN, CDR2 SYDVKM. This CDR3 has 13 residues. CDR3 sequence reads: CASRTGAYQPQHF. The CDR3 nucleotides read TGTGCCAGCAGGACAGGGGCGTATCAGCCCCAGCATTTT. Full variable domain (remainder filled in from reference TRBV28 and TRBJ1-5): DVKVTQSSRYLVKRTGEKVFLECVQDMDHENMFWYRQDPGLGLRLIYFSYDVKMKEKGDIPEGYSVSREKKERFSLILESASTNQTSMYLCASRTGAYQPQHFGDGTRLSIL.

This clonotype was counted only a few times. This rearrangement joins TRBV18 to TRBJ1-1; 9 bases map to TRBD1. Per germline, CDR1 KGHSH and CDR2 LQKENI. CDR3 length: 16 amino acids. V dropped 6 bases and J dropped 6; count of bases not matched to a gene: 14. CDR3 sequence (DNA): TGTGCCAGCTCCCAGGAACAGGGGGCGGGTGCGGCTGAAGCTTTCTTT. As protein: CASSQEQGAGAAEAFF.

This chain links TRBV28 with TRBJ1-1; tentatively, D is TRBD1 (6 bases). The germline V and J ends were trimmed by 6 bases and 0 bases, with 11 bases remaining between them. Looked up from germline, CDR1 is MDHEN and CDR2 is SYDVKM. This CDR3 is 14 amino acids long. In DNA form, the CDR3 reads TGTGCCAGCAGCGGGGGGCTGGTGAACACTGAAGCTTTCTTT. This codes for CASSGGLVNTEAFF.

The chain links TRBV5-1 to TRBJ2-5, with 8 bases aligning to TRBD2. The CDR3 spans 15 residues. CDR1 and CDR2 (germline): SGHRS, YFSETQ. Trimming at V came to 4 bases and at J to 2 bases, leaving 7 bases not matched to a gene. Written as DNA, the CDR3 is TGCGCCAGCAGCACCCGGGGGGGCGGACAAGAGACCCAGTACTTC. This encodes CASSTRGGGQETQYF. Complete variable domain (other parts from reference TRBV5-1 and TRBJ2-5): KAGVTQTPRYLIKTRGQQVTLSCSPISGHRSVSWYQQTPGQGLQFLFEYFSETQRNKGNFPGRFSGRQFSNSRSEMNVSTLELGDSALYLCASSTRGGGQETQYFGPGTRLLVL.

This clonotype was seen repeatedly, ten times or more. The V and J genes are TRBV28 and TRBJ2-5; D is perhaps TRBD2 (5 bases). This CDR3 contains 14 residues. Germline CDR1 reads MDHEN; CDR2 reads SYDVKM. Trimming took off 5 bases at V and 6 bases at J, with 16 bases between the two ends. The CDR3 nucleotides read TGTGCCAGCAGTCCCGTCGAGGGTTGGAAGACCCAGTACTTC. As protein: CASSPVEGWKTQYF.

There are a few counts of this clonotype. The chain couples TRBV28 to TRBJ2-6; D gene uncertain. Germline CDR1 MDHEN, CDR2 SYDVKM. Trimming stripped 8 bases from V and 0 bases from J, with 5 bases between. This CDR3 contains 13 residues. The CDR3 nucleotides read TGTGCCAGCGGAAACTCTGGGGCCAACGTCCTGACTTTC. The encoded protein is CASGNSGANVLTF.

This clonotype was counted many times. The chain combines TRBV28 with TRBJ2-2; TRBD1 is a possible D gene (6 bases). Looked up from germline, CDR1 is MDHEN and CDR2 is SYDVKM. The CDR3 extends over 14 amino acids. The germline V and J ends were trimmed by 11 bases and 4 bases, with 17 bases remaining between them. The CDR3 nucleotides read TGTGCCGGAAAACAGGGATCGGTCACCGGGGAGCTGTTTTTT. It is translated as CAGKQGSVTGELFF.

The V call is TRBV4-2, the J call TRBJ2-7; D possibly matches TRBD1 or TRBD2 (5 bases each). The CDR3 runs to 14 residues. V dropped 0 bases and J dropped 6 bases, with 12 bases sitting between them. The V gene's germline CDR1 is LGHNA and CDR2 YNFKEQ. The CDR3 sequence is CASSQELGTGEQYF. DNA for the CDR3: TGTGCCAGCAGCCAAGAATTGGGGACGGGCGAGCAGTACTTC.

This clonotype was seen at least ten times. The CDR3 is CSVAGGLAYNEQFF. The CDR3 nucleotides are TGCAGCGTGGCGGGGGGACTAGCGTACAATGAGCAGTTCTTC. The chain couples TRBV29-1 to TRBJ2-1, with 10 bases aligning to TRBD2. V lost 6 bases and J lost 4; bases outside the gene matches: 6. CDR3 length equals 14 residues. Looked up from germline, CDR1 is SQVTM and CDR2 is ANQGSEA.

On this clonotype: This may arise from a read error, as a much more abundant clone is one base away. J is TRBJ2-7 and V is TRBV9, with D possibly being TRBD2 (7 bases). Germline-derived CDR1 and CDR2 are SGDLS and YYNGEE. The V gene lost 6 bases and the J gene lost 0 bases, with 13 bases spanning the gap. The CDR3 loop spans 14 amino acids. CDR3 protein: CASTVGGGSYEQYF. DNA of the CDR3: TGTGCCAGCACAGTGGGAGGGGGCTCCTACGAGCAGTACTTC.

The chain links TRBV6-1 to TRBJ1-5; TRBD1 aligns across 7 bases. CDR3 size: 15 residues. V gave up 5 bases and J gave up 10 bases; unmatched junction bases: 14. Per germline, CDR1 MNHNS and CDR2 SASEGT. DNA for the CDR3: TGTGCCAGCAGTCCGACAGGGAGCAACGTTCGACCCCAGCATTTT. It specifies CASSPTGSNVRPQHF.

This chain uses TRBV9 with TRBJ2-1, with TRBD2 identical over 11 bases. Germline values: CDR1 SGDLS, CDR2 YYNGEE. CDR3 length: 16 amino acids. Trimming removed 4 bases from V and 7 bases from J; junction bases left unmatched: 10. The CDR3 region is CASSPRLAGQSNEQFF. CDR3 DNA sequence: TGTGCCAGCAGCCCCAGACTAGCGGGACAGTCTAATGAGCAGTTCTTC.

CDR3 protein: CASSQGGSGIAGANVLTF. DNA of the CDR3: TGCGCCAGCAGCCAAGGAGGGAGCGGTATCGCTGGGGCCAACGTCCTGACTTTC. The chain combines TRBV4-1 with TRBJ2-6; D possibly corresponds to TRBD2 (5 bases). The CDR3 runs 18 residues. The germline gives CDR1 MGHRA, CDR2 YSYEKL. The ends were cut back, 1 base at V and 2 bases at J, with 15 bases in the middle.

This clonotype showed up many times. The V call is TRBV6-9, the J call TRBJ2-7; 9 nucleotides line up with TRBD2. CDR3 size: 16 residues. V was pared by 4 bases and J by 4 bases, with 11 bases of the junction left unmatched. In germline, CDR1 is MNHGY, CDR2 SVAAGI. The CDR3 loop reads CASSLLFTSGPYEQYF. In nucleotides, the CDR3 is TGTGCCAGCAGTTTACTCTTCACTAGCGGGCCTTACGAGCAGTACTTC.

This clonotype appeared a few times. V gene TRBV19 combines with J gene TRBJ2-3, with TRBD1 identical over 11 bases. The V gene end was trimmed by 1 base and the J gene end by 2 bases; junction bases not matched to a gene: 11. The CDR3 length is 19 residues. Germline assignment: CDR1 LNHDA and CDR2 SQIVND (reference sequence). The CDR3 nucleotides read TGTGCCAGTAGTATAGCTGGACAGGGGGCGTTTTCCGCCACAGATACGCAGTATTTT. It specifies CASSIAGQGAFSATDTQYF.

This clonotype was recorded at least ten times. In nucleotides, the CDR3 is TGCAGTGCCACAGGGACTAGCGGAAGCTCCTACAATGAGCAGTTCTTC. Residues: CSATGTSGSSYNEQFF. The chain combines TRBV20-1 with TRBJ2-1; the match to TRBD2 covers 11 bases. The CDR3 loop spans 16 amino acids. Germline assignment: CDR1 DFQATT and CDR2 SNEGSKA (reference sequence). Trimming took 6 bases from V and 0 from J; bases not matched to a gene: 7.

The chain links TRBV7-2 to TRBJ2-1, with D unclear. CDR3 length equals 15 residues. The germline V gene encodes CDR1 SGHTA and CDR2 FQGNSA. Trimming pared 1 base from V and 6 bases from J, leaving 13 bases between. CDR3 DNA sequence: TGTGCCAGCAGCTTAGGTCTGGTTGTAATCAATGAGCAGTTCTTC. Its protein product is CASSLGLVVINEQFF.

CDR3 region: CASSLGVGGQQPQHF. CDR3 nucleotides: TGTGCCAGCAGCTTAGGAGTAGGGGGCCAACAGCCCCAGCATTTT. The chain carries TRBV7-2 and TRBJ1-5; TRBD1 matches at 7 bases. The CDR3 has 15 amino acids. The V gene's germline CDR1 is SGHTA and CDR2 FQGNSA. The J segment lost 7 bases and the V segment lost 1 base, leaving 7 bases of the junction unmatched. Variable domain in full (rest from reference TRBV7-2 and TRBJ1-5): GAGVSQSPSNKVTEKGKDVELRCDPISGHTALYWYRQSLGQGLEFLIYFQGNSAPDKSGLPSDRFSAERTGGSVSTLTIQRTQQEDSAVYLCASSLGVGGQQPQHFGDGTRLSIL.

This clonotype counts as medium-sized (0.01 to 0.1%). The chain joins TRBV7-2 to TRBJ2-3, with 10 bases lining up with TRBD2. Germline V gives CDR1 SGHTA, CDR2 FQGNSA. This CDR3 contains 17 residues. J gave up 3 bases and V 5 bases, and 11 bases lay outside the gene matches. The CDR3 nucleotides read TGTGCCAGCAGCCGCGTCAGCGGGAGGGTGGGGACAGATACGCAGTATTTT. Its protein product is CASSRVSGRVGTDTQYF.

This clonotype came up many times. The V and J genes are TRBV20-1 and TRBJ2-7; 11 positions match TRBD2. Per germline, CDR1 DFQATT and CDR2 SNEGSKA (reference sequence). J gave up 2 bases and V 2 bases, and 8 bases lay outside the gene matches. CDR3 length equals 16 residues. CDR3 sequence: CSARSTSGRRTYEQYF. CDR3 nucleotides: TGCAGTGCTAGATCTACTAGCGGGAGAAGGACCTACGAGCAGTACTTC.

This clonotype occurred many times. This rearrangement joins TRBV12-3 or TRBV12-4 to TRBJ2-1, with D perhaps TRBD2 (6 bases). V lost 5 bases and J 6 bases, leaving 20 bases between the germline ends. CDR3 length equals 16 residues. The CDR3 loop reads CASSLRRREQGNEQFF. Written as DNA, the CDR3 is TGTGCCAGCAGTCTCCGTCGGAGGGAGCAAGGCAATGAGCAGTTCTTC.

This clonotype has ten or more counts. The V gene is TRBV2, the J gene TRBJ2-7, with D unresolved. V was trimmed by 7 bases and J by 5 bases, leaving 21 bases between them. Germline V gene sequence: CDR1 SNHLY, CDR2 FYNNEI. The CDR3 is 15 amino acids. The CDR3 spells CASKEGRPSRNEQYF. The CDR3 DNA follows: TGTGCCAGCAAAGAAGGGCGGCCATCCCGGAACGAGCAGTACTTC.

This clonotype was detected ten times or more. The V and J genes are TRBV6-5 and TRBJ1-6, with TRBD1 matching 7 bases. This CDR3 has 19 amino acids. Germline V lookup: CDR1 MNHEY, CDR2 SVGAGI. V was clipped by 2 bases and J by 0 bases; unmatched bases: 10. The CDR3 protein is CASSYPDRRLSSYNSPLHF. The CDR3 DNA follows: TGTGCCAGCAGTTACCCGGACAGGAGACTCAGCTCCTATAATTCACCCCTCCACTTT.

The chain recombines TRBV25-1 with TRBJ2-7, with 7 bases that match TRBD1. The CDR3 sequence is 14 residues long. V lost 2 bases to trimming and J lost 3 bases; unmatched junction nucleotides: 4. CDR1 is MGHDK and CDR2 is SYGVNS in the germline V gene. CDR3 sequence reads: CASSERTGYYEQYF. DNA for the CDR3: TGTGCCAGCAGTGAAAGGACAGGATACTACGAGCAGTACTTC.